This T cell receptor (beta chain) emerged from a study of post-analysis software for immune sequencing data. Study-level findings and limits: Strong co-clustering by F measure was seen for same-batch samples. TRBV segments more frequent in patients than in controls numbered a few and included TRBV5-6, TRBV5-1 and TRBV20-1. Diversity measured as normalized Chao1 was significantly lower in multiple sclerosis patients than in controls.

cDNA libraries of TCR beta carried unique molecular identifiers. T cells numbering roughly 1 to 10 million yielded cDNA molecules that totaled roughly 500,000. TCRdb reanalysed the PCR reads using MiXCR and keeps one entry per CDR3 protein. The sample shows 650,000 to 850,000 distinct CDR3 sequences, roughly 50% of them seen only once. V shed 3 bases and J shed 4 bases, with 21 bases lying between them. The CDR3 runs to 17 residues. Germline-derived CDR1 and CDR2 are SGHRS and YFSETQ. Remarks on this clonotype: The antigen remains undetermined.

This sequence was found in a girl aged 10 to 17 with multiple sclerosis. Sequencing was performed on blood. This chain connects TRBV5-1 to TRBJ2-3; no definite D call. The CDR3, as DNA: TGCGCCAGCAGCTGGCTGTTCCTCATGGGGTCGTCAGATACGCAGTATTTT. It specifies CASSWLFLMGSSDTQYF.